The TCR beta chain described here comes from a study of blood T cell repertoires in COVID-19. Study information: T cells, B-cell-depleted T cells, or PBMCs provided the cDNA or gDNA that served as material.

The germline V gene has CDR1 SNHLY and CDR2 FYNNEI. The V gene lost 8 bases and the J gene lost 2 bases, with 18 bases spanning the gap. The CDR3 is made up of 16 amino acids. Using immunoSEQ multiplex PCR, the repertoire was profiled, and TCRdb retains in-frame clones only, with some absent. The sample contains fewer than 450,000 clones, approximately 85% of which appear only once. Cohorts were assigned according to the clinical history that participants reported. This clonotype was sampled from a woman in her thirties or forties with acute COVID-19. The V and J genes are TRBV2 and TRBJ1-4; D not certain. The sequenced sample consisted of PBMCs or T cells enriched from blood (not recorded which). The CDR3 DNA sequence: TGTGCCAGCGGGTCCGAAGCGGCAAGGACTAATGAAAAACTGTTTTTT. Amino acid sequence: CASGSEAARTNEKLFF.